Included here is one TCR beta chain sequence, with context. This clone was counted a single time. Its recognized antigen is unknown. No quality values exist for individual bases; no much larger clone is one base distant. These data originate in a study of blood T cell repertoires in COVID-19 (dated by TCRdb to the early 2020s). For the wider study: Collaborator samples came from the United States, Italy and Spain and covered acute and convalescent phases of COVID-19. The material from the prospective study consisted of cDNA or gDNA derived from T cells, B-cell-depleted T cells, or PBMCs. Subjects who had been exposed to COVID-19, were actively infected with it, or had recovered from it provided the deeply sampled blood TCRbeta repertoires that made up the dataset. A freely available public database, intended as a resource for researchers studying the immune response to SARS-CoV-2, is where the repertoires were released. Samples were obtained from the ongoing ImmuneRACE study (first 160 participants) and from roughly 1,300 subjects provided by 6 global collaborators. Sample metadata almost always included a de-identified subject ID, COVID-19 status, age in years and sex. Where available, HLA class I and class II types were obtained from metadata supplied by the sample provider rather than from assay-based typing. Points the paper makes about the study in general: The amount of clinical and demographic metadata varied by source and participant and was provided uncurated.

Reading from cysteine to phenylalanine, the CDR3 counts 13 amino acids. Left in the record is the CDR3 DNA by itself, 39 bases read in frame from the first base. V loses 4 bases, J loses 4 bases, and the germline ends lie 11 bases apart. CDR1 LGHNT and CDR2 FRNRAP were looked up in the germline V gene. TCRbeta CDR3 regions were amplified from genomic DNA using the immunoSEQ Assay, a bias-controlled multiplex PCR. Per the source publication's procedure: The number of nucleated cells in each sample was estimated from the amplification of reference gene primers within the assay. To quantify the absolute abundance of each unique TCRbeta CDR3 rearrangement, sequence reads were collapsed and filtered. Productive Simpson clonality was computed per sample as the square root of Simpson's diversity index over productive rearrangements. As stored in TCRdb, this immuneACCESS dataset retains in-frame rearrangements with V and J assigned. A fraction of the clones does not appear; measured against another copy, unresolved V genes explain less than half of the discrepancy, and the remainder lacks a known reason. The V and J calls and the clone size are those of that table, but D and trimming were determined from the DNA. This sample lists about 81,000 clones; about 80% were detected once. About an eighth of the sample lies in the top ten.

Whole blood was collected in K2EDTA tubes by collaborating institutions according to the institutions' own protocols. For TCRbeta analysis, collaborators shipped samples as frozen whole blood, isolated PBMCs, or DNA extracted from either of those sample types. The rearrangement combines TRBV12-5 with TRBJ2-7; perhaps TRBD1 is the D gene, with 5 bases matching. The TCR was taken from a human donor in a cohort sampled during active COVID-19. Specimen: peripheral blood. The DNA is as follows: TGTGCTAGTGGTTCTACGGCAGGGTACGAGCAGTACTTC. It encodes CASGSTAGYEQYF.